The rows below give T cell receptor beta chains drawn from one sample of a study of graft-versus-host responses after intestinal transplantation. TCRdb's table, derived via immunoSEQ multiplex PCR, lists solely in-frame clones and lacks some. The table lists about 77,000 clones, about 90% of them singletons. The source was PBMCs, collected 98 days after intestinal transplantation. These receptors came from a human patient who received an intestinal transplant, so some T cells may come from the graft donor. Each CDR3 is given with its conserved first and last residue. A D gene is named only where the DNA matches it firmly. Not all rows give a size; the values are once, few, many and, for expanded clones, a class.

V gene	clone size	D gene	J gene	CDR3 protein	CDR3 DNA
TRBV18	.	TRBD1	TRBJ1-1	CASSPRLDRGHTEAFF	TGTGCCAGCTCACCACGTCTGGACAGGGGGCATACTGAAGCTTTCTTT
TRBV6-5	.	.	TRBJ2-1	CASGPEGAYNEQFF	TGTGCCAGCGGGCCGGAGGGGGCCTACAATGAGCAGTTCTTC
TRBV6-5	.	.	TRBJ2-2	CASSYIAGTGELFF	TGTGCCAGCAGTTACATCGCGGGGACCGGGGAGCTGTTTTTT
TRBV6-4	.	TRBD1	TRBJ2-7	CASTDRERSYEQYF	TGTGCCAGTACCGACAGGGAACGTTCCTACGAGCAGTACTTC
TRBV6-1	once	TRBD2	TRBJ2-1	CASSLTSGGASEQFF	TGTGCCAGCAGTCTCACTAGCGGGGGGGCGAGTGAGCAGTTCTTC
TRBV19	.	.	TRBJ1-2	CASSIGQLDGYTF	TGTGCCAGTAGTATAGGACAGTTGGATGGCTACACCTTC
TRBV6-4	.	.	TRBJ2-2	CASLKGANTGELFF	TGTGCCAGCCTTAAGGGGGCGAACACCGGGGAGCTGTTTTTT
TRBV4-1	.	TRBD2	TRBJ2-5	CASSPRLAGGPDQETQYF	TGCGCCAGCAGCCCAAGACTAGCGGGAGGGCCTGATCAAGAGACCCAGTACTTC
TRBV27	.	.	TRBJ1-4	CASSLWGRGEKLFF	TGTGCCAGCAGTTTATGGGGGAGGGGAGAAAAACTGTTTTTT
TRBV9	.	TRBD1	TRBJ2-7	CASSVGDSNYVQYF	TGTGCCAGCAGCGTAGGGGACAGCAACTACGTGCAGTACTTC
TRBV6-5	.	.	TRBJ1-4	CASSYSSDEKLFF	TGTGCCAGCAGTTACTCGTCCGATGAAAAACTGTTTTTT
TRBV6-5	.	.	TRBJ1-2	CASRGGGPPYGYTF	TGTGCCAGCAGGGGGGGAGGGCCCCCCTATGGCTACACCTTC
TRBV28	.	TRBD1	TRBJ1-6	CACFTETGNSPLHF	TGTGCCTGCTTTACGGAGACAGGGAATTCACCCCTCCACTTT
TRBV7-3	.	.	TRBJ1-6	CASREGAVNSPLHF	TGTGCCAGCAGAGAAGGGGCGGTTAATTCACCCCTCCACTTT
TRBV28	.	TRBD2	TRBJ2-1	CASSPLPGLAGEANEQFF	TGTGCCAGCAGTCCCCTCCCGGGACTAGCGGGAGAGGCAAATGAGCAGTTCTTC
TRBV6-5	once	.	TRBJ2-5	CASSRSGSRQETQYF	TGTGCCAGCAGCCGGTCGGGCAGTAGGCAAGAGACCCAGTACTTC
TRBV30	.	.	TRBJ2-1	CAWSVGLYNEQFF	TGTGCCTGGAGTGTAGGACTTTACAATGAGCAGTTCTTC
TRBV4-1	.	.	TRBJ2-7	CASSSAPYPYEQYF	TGCGCCAGCAGCTCAGCCCCCTACCCCTACGAGCAGTACTTC
TRBV11-2	.	.	TRBJ2-7	CASSLDQATYEQYF	TGTGCCAGCAGCTTAGACCAGGCTACCTACGAGCAGTACTTC
TRBV6-5	.	.	TRBJ2-7	CASSKDRTASYEQYF	TGTGCCAGCAGCAAAGATCGGACAGCGTCCTACGAGCAGTACTTC
TRBV2	once	.	TRBJ2-3	CASSEWTSRGADTQYF	TGTGCCAGCAGTGAATGGACTTCTAGGGGGGCAGATACGCAGTATTTT
TRBV4-1	.	.	TRBJ2-1	CASSQVENEQFF	TGCGCCAGCAGCCAAGTCGAGAATGAGCAGTTCTTC
TRBV9	.	.	TRBJ1-2	CASSLEGGRVPYGYTF	TGTGCCAGCAGCCTAGAGGGGGGGAGGGTCCCCTATGGCTACACCTTC
TRBV7-7	.	.	TRBJ2-5	CASSLDGQSQYF	TGTGCCAGCAGCTTAGACGGGCAGTCCCAGTACTTC
TRBV19	few	.	TRBJ1-1	CASSLEVYTEAFF	TGTGCCAGTAGTTTAGAGGTGTACACTGAAGCTTTCTTT
TRBV7-2	.	TRBD1	TRBJ1-2	CASSTDRGLGPYGYTF	TGTGCCAGCAGCACGGACAGGGGGTTAGGGCCCTATGGCTACACCTTC
TRBV6-4	.	.	TRBJ2-3	CASSDVGTTDTQYF	TGTGCCAGCAGTGACGTGGGGACTACAGATACGCAGTATTTT
TRBV6-1	.	TRBD2	TRBJ2-2	CGLAGGTGELFF	TGTGGACTAGCGGGGGGGACCGGGGAGCTGTTTTTT
TRBV6-5	once	.	TRBJ2-7	CASSSGDF	TGTGCCAGCAGTTCAGGGGACTTC
TRBV6-5	few	TRBD2	TRBJ2-1	CASSPPGTSYEQFF	TGTGCCAGCAGTCCACCCGGGACTAGCTATGAGCAGTTCTTC
TRBV5-1	.	.	TRBJ2-7	CASSLGTDYEQYF	TGCGCCAGCAGCTTGGGGACAGATTACGAGCAGTACTTC
TRBV30	.	.	TRBJ1-4	CAWRGWDSPNDGNEKLFF	TGTGCCTGGAGAGGCTGGGACTCCCCCAATGATGGCAATGAAAAACTGTTTTTT
TRBV7-2	.	.	TRBJ2-7	CASSLPQGGPVYEQYF	TGTGCCAGCAGCTTACCGCAGGGGGGCCCTGTCTACGAGCAGTACTTC
TRBV5-1	.	TRBD1	TRBJ2-3	CASSLGQGNQHPITDTQYF	TGCGCCAGCAGTTTGGGACAGGGTAACCAACACCCCATCACAGATACGCAGTATTTT
TRBV10-2	.	TRBD2	TRBJ2-5	CASSPGTTQTQYF	TGCGCCAGCAGCCCCGGGACTACGCAGACCCAGTACTTC
TRBV11-2	once	.	TRBJ2-3	CASSWADTQYF	TGTGCCAGCAGCTGGGCAGATACGCAGTATTTT
TRBV7-3	.	TRBD1	TRBJ2-7	CASSLTGGGNYEQYF	TGTGCCAGCAGCCTCACAGGGGGCGGCAACTACGAGCAGTACTTC
TRBV7-9	.	.	TRBJ1-6	CASSDRRGPLHF	TGTGCCAGCAGCGACAGGAGAGGTCCCCTCCACTTT
TRBV30	.	.	TRBJ2-6	CALGNSGANVLTF	TGTGCCCTCGGGAACTCTGGGGCCAACGTCCTGACTTTC
TRBV6-1	.	TRBD2	TRBJ2-2	CASSEFGLAGGNTGELFF	TGTGCCAGCAGTGAATTTGGACTAGCGGGGGGGAACACCGGGGAGCTGTTTTTT
TRBV27	.	.	TRBJ2-2	CASSEGNTGELFF	TGTGCCAGCAGCGAGGGGAACACCGGGGAGCTGTTTTTT
TRBV5-1	.	.	TRBJ2-3	CASSSAGGADTQYF	TGCGCCAGCAGCTCGGCAGGGGGGGCAGATACGCAGTATTTT
TRBV7-9	few	.	TRBJ1-1	CASSELVTTEAFF	TGTGCCAGCAGCGAACTAGTAACCACTGAAGCTTTCTTT
TRBV29-1	.	TRBD1	TRBJ2-2	CSVGGQGGDTGELFF	TGCAGCGTTGGGGGACAGGGGGGCGACACCGGGGAGCTGTTTTTT
TRBV9	once	.	TRBJ2-2	CASSAQVTGELFF	TGTGCCAGCAGCGCCCAGGTCACCGGGGAGCTGTTTTTT
TRBV29-1	.	TRBD1	TRBJ2-3	CSVEVFGTVISDTQYF	TGCAGCGTTGAAGTCTTTGGGACAGTGATCTCAGATACGCAGTATTTT
TRBV19	once	TRBD2	TRBJ2-2	CASTRSGINTGELFF	TGTGCCAGTACAAGAAGCGGGATCAACACCGGGGAGCTGTTTTTT
TRBV28	.	.	TRBJ2-3	CASSSGGPRTDTQYF	TGTGCCAGCAGTTCAGGAGGGCCCCGCACAGATACGCAGTATTTT
TRBV5-6	.	.	TRBJ2-7	CASSLFSSSYEQYF	TGTGCCAGCAGCTTGTTTTCGAGCTCCTACGAGCAGTACTTC
TRBV5-8	.	.	TRBJ1-4	CASSPGTTNEKLFF	TGTGCCAGCAGCCCAGGGACGACTAATGAAAAACTGTTTTTT
TRBV30	.	TRBD2	TRBJ2-7	CAWSVQASGPGRTYF	TGTGCCTGGAGTGTACAGGCTAGCGGGCCAGGTCGTACGTACTTC
TRBV7-9	.	TRBD2	TRBJ2-1	CASKFTSVNNEQFF	TGTGCCAGCAAGTTCACTAGCGTTAACAATGAGCAGTTCTTC